What follows are 29 T cell receptor beta chains derived from one specimen sequenced in a study of T cells expressing NK-cell markers. From the 5' RACE reads, TCRdb lists one entry per CDR3 protein and no DNA. The sample shows some 340,000 distinct CDR3 sequences, and around 5% sits with its ten largest clones. The sample was blood T cells: a sorted CD56 or NKG2C T cell subset, CD4+ or CD8+ T cells, or bulk PBMC T cells (not recorded which). Receptors were obtained from a man aged 18-70 years in good health.

The rearrangement joins TRBV2 to TRBJ1-6; TCRdb reports TRBD1, a call that lacks DNA to check it against. The germline V gene encodes CDR1 SNHLY and CDR2 FYNNEI. This CDR3 contains 16 residues. The CDR3 loop reads CASSDRGAYPNSPLHF.

The chain combines TRBV7-9 with TRBJ1-2; absent DNA, TCRdb's TRBD1 call cannot be checked. The germline V gene has CDR1 SEHNR and CDR2 FQNEAQ (reference sequence). CDR3 size: 15 residues. CDR3: CASSSHREPNYGYTF.

V and J are TRBV27 and TRBJ2-3; as DNA is missing, the TRBD1 call by TCRdb cannot be tested. Germline-derived CDR1 and CDR2 are MNHEY and SMNVEV (reference sequence). The CDR3 has 13 residues. CDR3 region: CASRPGGRDTQYF.

The chain links TRBV25-1 to TRBJ1-4. Germline-derived CDR1 and CDR2 are MGHDK and SYGVNS. This CDR3 has 15 residues. CDR3 protein: CASSEFVSRSEKLFF.

This chain links TRBV6-1 with TRBJ1-1; TCRdb returns TRBD1, unconfirmable since there is no DNA. Germline loops: CDR1 MNHNS, CDR2 SASEGT. The CDR3 spans 13 residues. CDR3 residues: CASGPTGDTEAFF.

The chain has TRBV11-1 and TRBJ2-7; the D gene TCRdb calls, TRBD1, cannot be checked with no DNA. This CDR3 comprises 15 residues. CDR1 is SGHAT and CDR2 is FQDESV in the germline V gene (reference sequence). This CDR3 reads CASSLASTGAYEQYF.

The J gene is TRBJ2-5, the V gene TRBV27; TCRdb's assignment of TRBD1 cannot be checked, as there is no DNA. The CDR3 is 15 amino acids. The germline CDR1 and CDR2 sequences are MNHEY and SMNVEV (reference sequence). This CDR3 reads CASRPNRGTQETQYF.

The chain combines TRBV5-1 with TRBJ1-4. CDR3 length equals 16 residues. CDR1 and CDR2 (germline): SGHRS, YFSETQ. The CDR3 loop reads CASSPGSRVPNEKLFF.

This chain uses TRBV18 with TRBJ2-1; TCRdb's D call of TRBD1 is untestable without DNA. Per the germline V gene, CDR1 is KGHSH and CDR2 is LQKENI. The CDR3 extends over 16 amino acids. Here the CDR3 reads CASSPPPAGRGYEQFF.

This chain links TRBV5-1 with TRBJ2-3; TCRdb returns TRBD2, unconfirmable since there is no DNA. Germline lookup yields CDR1 SGHRS and CDR2 YFSETQ. This CDR3 region has 14 residues. CDR3 residues: CASSFYERGGTQYF.

The V and J genes are TRBV3-1 and TRBJ1-6; TCRdb's D gene call, TRBD1, goes unchecked for lack of DNA. The germline V gene has CDR1 LGHDT and CDR2 YNNKEL (reference sequence). The CDR3 contains 15 residues. CDR3 in amino acids: CASSVLTGGDSPLHF.

J is TRBJ2-7 and V is TRBV10-1; TCRdb's D gene call, TRBD1, goes unchecked for lack of DNA. There are 15 residues in the CDR3. Germline lookup yields CDR1 WNHNN and CDR2 SYGVQD (reference sequence). This chain's CDR3 is CASDNRVLSTYEQYF.

This chain connects TRBV5-5 to TRBJ2-3; TCRdb gives TRBD2 as the D gene, but with no DNA this cannot be confirmed. Germline V gene sequence: CDR1 SGHKS, CDR2 YYEKEE (reference sequence). The CDR3 length is 16 residues. The CDR3 loop is CASSLSGTSGTDTQYF. Using reference TRBV5-5 and TRBJ2-3 for the parts outside the CDR3, the full variable domain is DAGVTQSPTHLIKTRGQQVTLRCSPISGHKSVSWYQQVLGQGPQFIFQYYEKEERGRGNFPDRFSARQFPNYSSELNVNALLLGDSALYLCASSLSGTSGTDTQYFGPGTRLTVL.

The V call is TRBV5-1, the J call TRBJ2-5; TCRdb's assignment of TRBD1 cannot be checked, as there is no DNA. The CDR3 has 15 amino acids. Germline values: CDR1 SGHRS, CDR2 YFSETQ. The CDR3 region is CASSPLGLPQETQYF.

This chain links TRBV7-3 with TRBJ2-3; as DNA is missing, the TRBD1 call by TCRdb cannot be tested. Germline CDR1 SGHTA, CDR2 FQGTGA. There are 16 residues in the CDR3. Here the CDR3 reads CASSLNTGTRTDTQYF.

The chain's CDR3 is CAADPGLGEQFF. The chain links TRBV6-1 to TRBJ2-1; TCRdb outputs TRBD1, but without DNA this stays unchecked. Germline CDR1 is MNHNS and CDR2 is SASEGT. This CDR3 is 12 amino acids long.

The chain carries TRBV29-1 and TRBJ1-4; as DNA is missing, the TRBD1 call by TCRdb cannot be tested. The V gene's germline CDR1 is SQVTM and CDR2 ANQGSEA. The CDR3 runs 13 residues. CDR3 protein: CSVGTACHEKLFF.

This CDR3 is CASRGRRLTSTDTQYF. The chain employs TRBV27 and TRBJ2-3; TCRdb returns TRBD1, unconfirmable since there is no DNA. The CDR3 totals 16 residues. The germline V gene encodes CDR1 MNHEY and CDR2 SMNVEV (reference sequence).

The chain combines TRBV18 with TRBJ2-2; the TRBD1 assignment by TCRdb is unverifiable without DNA. The CDR3 sequence is 15 residues long. Germline CDR1 KGHSH, CDR2 LQKENI. The CDR3 is CASSNRDILTGELFF.

V usage is TRBV6-5 and J usage is TRBJ2-5; TCRdb lists TRBD2, though no DNA is available to test this call. The CDR3 runs to 13 residues. The germline V gene encodes CDR1 MNHEY and CDR2 SVGAGI. This chain's CDR3 is CASSYRRAETQYF.

The chain carries TRBV27 and TRBJ2-4; TCRdb gives TRBD1 as the D gene, but with no DNA this cannot be confirmed. The CDR3 length is 13 residues. CDR1 is MNHEY, CDR2 SMNVEV, per germline (reference sequence). The CDR3 is CASSPTPGNIQYF.

This chain links TRBV6-1 with TRBJ1-2; as DNA is missing, the TRBD1 call by TCRdb cannot be tested. The V gene's germline CDR1 is MNHNS and CDR2 SASEGT. CDR3 size: 16 residues. CDR3 sequence reads: CASSPSRGVGNYGYTF.

The chain uses TRBV6-1 and TRBJ1-2; TCRdb lists TRBD1, though no DNA is available to test this call. The CDR3 extends over 14 amino acids. The germline V gene encodes CDR1 MNHNS and CDR2 SASEGT. The CDR3 is CASSGQDTWYGYTF.

The V gene is TRBV6-1, the J gene TRBJ1-5; TCRdb gives TRBD1 as the D gene, but with no DNA this cannot be confirmed. Germline lookup yields CDR1 MNHNS and CDR2 SASEGT. This CDR3 has 14 residues. The CDR3 protein is CASSKGGGNQPQHF.

The chain carries TRBV7-2 and TRBJ2-5; TCRdb selects TRBD1, and the lack of DNA leaves this call unchecked. Germline V CDR1 and CDR2: SGHTA, FQGNSA. This CDR3 is 13 amino acids long. This chain's CDR3 is CASSLQGYETQYF.

This chain links TRBV19 with TRBJ1-2; with no DNA, the TCRdb D assignment of TRBD1 cannot be verified. CDR1 LNHDA and CDR2 SQIVND come from the germline V gene (reference sequence). This CDR3 comprises 15 residues. CDR3 protein: CASSINDRNNYGYTF. Looking up the rest from reference TRBV19 and TRBJ1-2 gives the full variable domain: DGGITQSPKYLFRKEGQNVTLSCEQNLNHDAMYWYRQDPGQGLRLIYYSQIVNDFQKGDIAEGYSVSREKKESFPLTVTSAQKNPTAFYLCASSINDRNNYGYTFGSGTRLTVV.

This chain uses TRBV20-1 with TRBJ2-2; as DNA is missing, the TRBD1 call by TCRdb cannot be tested. The CDR3 has 17 amino acids. Germline loops: CDR1 DFQATT, CDR2 SNEGSKA (reference sequence). The CDR3 is CSAPAPRGGQRTGELFF.

V gene TRBV7-8 combines with J gene TRBJ2-5; TCRdb picks TRBD1, but there is no DNA to check that call. Germline V lookup: CDR1 SGHVS, CDR2 FQNEAQ. The CDR3 has 16 amino acids. This CDR3 reads CASSLARPRGQETQYF.

The chain is built from TRBV5-4 and TRBJ2-7; TCRdb designates TRBD1, a call that cannot be tested without DNA. Germline CDR1 reads SGHNT; CDR2 reads YYREEE (reference sequence). The CDR3 runs 15 residues. CDR3 sequence: CASSLSQGSLYEQYF. The entire variable domain, with the rest obtained from reference TRBV5-4 and TRBJ2-7, is as follows: ETGVTQSPTHLIKTRGQQVTLRCSSQSGHNTVSWYQQALGQGPQFIFQYYREEENGRGNFPPRFSGLQFPNYSSELNVNALELDDSALYLCASSLSQGSLYEQYFGPGTRLTVT.